This TCR beta chain appears in the sequencing data of a study of blood T cell repertoires in COVID-19. As for the study in general: Sites in the United States, Italy and Spain provided acute and convalescent COVID-19 samples. Sample material is recorded as cDNA or gDNA derived from T cells, B-cell-depleted T cells, or PBMCs.

CDR3 length: 13 residues. Germline CDR1 reads MDHEN; CDR2 reads SYDVKM. The trim removed 9 bases at V and 2 bases at J, leaving 7 bases unmatched. Authors' analysis steps: Quantification of nucleated cells was approximated via reference gene primer amplification. Repertoires were generated with immunoSEQ multiplex PCR, while TCRdb's copy carries only in-frame clones and drops some. From that table come the V and J calls and clone size; the DNA was used to work out D and trimming. This table has 650,000 to 800,000 clones, 85% to 90% appearing once. This sequence was found in a woman aged 18-29 years with acute or convalescent COVID-19. The gene calls are TRBV28 and TRBJ2-7, with 7 bases identical to TRBD2. Sequenced input: peripheral blood. CDR3 nucleotides: TGTGCCAGTTTCGGGACTACTCCCTACGAGCAGTACTTC. This gives the protein CASFGTTPYEQYF.